This T cell receptor beta chain was captured by sequencing in a study of T cells in Graves' hyperthyroidism and ophthalmopathy. When ophthalmopathy did not progress within 18 months, Graves' hyperthyroidism was considered stable. Whole-study results and caveats: In blood, most of the thyroid clonotypes expanded above 0.001 were also present. From stable hyperthyroidism, ophthalmopathy was separated by a 13 V-J model.

Germline values: CDR1 SGDLS, CDR2 YYNGEE. Trimming left V 0 bases short and J 0 bases short, with 5 bases between. This CDR3 spans 14 amino acids. From RNA transcripts, TCR beta CDR3 regions were amplified. The HTBI set primed first-round TCR CDR3 RT-PCR. TCRdb called the multiplex PCR reads again in MiXCR, with one record for every CDR3 protein. The sample holds some 500,000 distinct CDR3 sequences, over 13% seen once. About this clonotype: Its antigen remains unknown.

Input material: blood. The chain has TRBV9 and TRBJ2-3; D remains ambiguous. This TCR was sampled from a woman between 18 and 29 years old with Graves' hyperthyroidism. The CDR3 reads CASSVGVSTDTQYF. The CDR3 bases are TGTGCCAGCAGCGTAGGGGTGAGCACAGATACGCAGTATTTT.